This section outlines one TCR beta chain sequence together with its context. The sample originates from a study of blood T cell repertoires in COVID-19. In the study's own analysis: Estimation of nucleated cell counts was performed using reference gene primer amplification. Profiled with immunoSEQ multiplex PCR; TCRdb holds only in-frame clones, not every one. For V, J and clone size, that table is used; D and trimming come from the DNA. The sample has around 100,000 clones; roughly 80% are singletons. V was trimmed by 3 bases and J by 1 base, leaving 7 bases between them. The CDR3 spans 14 residues. Germline V lookup: CDR1 MNHEY, CDR2 SVGEGT.

Sequencing input: peripheral blood. The receptor was derived from a man aged 55-75 years with acute or convalescent COVID-19. The V call is TRBV6-2 or TRBV6-3, the J call TRBJ2-1; D unclear. This CDR3 is CASSYDWSYNEQFF. As DNA, the CDR3 is TGTGCCAGCAGTTATGACTGGTCCTACAATGAGCAGTTCTTC.